The sequence of this T cell receptor beta chain was determined in a study of beta chain features in type 1 diabetes. Every bit of the isolated RNA underwent reverse transcription, so sequencing read expressed TCRB transcripts. Using immunoSEQ multiplex PCR, the repertoire was profiled, and TCRdb retains in-frame clones only, with some absent. The repertoire holds fewer than 200,000 clones, with approximately 13% as singletons. Sequenced: central memory CD4+ T cells from blood. The TCR comes from a woman between 18 and 29 years old in good health.

The CDR3 loop reads CSAILGEWLYSNQPQHF. CDR3 in DNA: TGCAGCGCTATTCTAGGAGAGTGGCTGTATAGCAATCAGCCCCAGCATTTT. The chain links TRBV29-1 to TRBJ1-5; no definite D call. Germline values: CDR1 SQVTM, CDR2 ANQGSEA. The CDR3 loop spans 17 amino acids. Trimming left V 7 bases short and J 0 bases short, with 22 bases between.